The next 10 T cell receptor beta chains were all read from a single sample in a study of T cell responses to AZD1222 COVID-19 vaccine. Repertoires were generated with immunoSEQ multiplex PCR, while TCRdb's copy carries only in-frame clones and drops some. The repertoire holds 97,000 or so clones, with about 86% as singletons. This specimen was peripheral blood, taken on day 0 of AZD1222 vaccination. The receptors derive from an adult in good health.

The CDR3 sequence: CASSKVQRVSQISYGYTF. CDR3 in DNA: TGTGCCAGCAGCAAAGTCCAGAGGGTGTCACAAATTTCTTATGGCTACACCTTC. The rearrangement uses TRBV21-1 and TRBJ1-2. TRBV21-1 is a recognized pseudogene. The CDR3 totals 18 residues.

The chain is built from TRBV29-1 and TRBJ2-3; weak D call: TRBD1 (7 bases). V shed 5 bases and J shed 0 bases, with 24 bases lying between them. The CDR3 contains 18 residues. The germline V gene encodes CDR1 SQVTM and CDR2 ANQGSEA. In DNA, the CDR3 is TGCAGCGTTCGACCTAACCCCCAGACAGGGACTAGCACAGATACGCAGTATTTT. The encoded protein is CSVRPNPQTGTSTDTQYF.

This clone appeared once. This chain links TRBV2 with TRBJ1-4, with D perhaps TRBD1 (6 bases). V lost 6 bases, J lost 5 bases, and 13 bases lay in between. This CDR3 has 14 residues. Germline lookup yields CDR1 SNHLY and CDR2 FYNNEI. Here the CDR3 DNA reads TGTGCCAGCAGGCGGAGGGGGTCGAATGAAAAACTGTTTTTT. Amino acid sequence: CASRRRGSNEKLFF.

This clone was seen just once. CDR3 protein: CASSPRGLEQYF. The CDR3 DNA reads TGTGCCAGCAGTCCTCGTGGGCTCGAGCAGTACTTC. The chain employs TRBV27 and TRBJ2-7; unclear D gene. Germline CDR1 is MNHEY and CDR2 is SMNVEV (reference sequence). The CDR3 consists of 12 residues. Deletions cut 5 bases from V and 6 bases from J, with 11 bases between.

The J gene is TRBJ1-3, the V gene TRBV2; D is uncertain. Per the germline V gene, CDR1 is SNHLY and CDR2 is FYNNEI. This CDR3 is 16 amino acids long. V was pared by 0 bases and J by 0 bases, with 9 bases between. Written as DNA, the CDR3 is TGTGCCAGCAGTGAAGCGCTTCCGAGCTCTGGAAACACCATATATTTT. Protein sequence: CASSEALPSSGNTIYF.

In DNA form, the CDR3 reads TGTGCTAGTGGCTCCGGCCCTTCCAATGAGCAGTTCTTC. It specifies CASGSGPSNEQFF. The chain links TRBV12-5 to TRBJ2-1; D gene unclear. Trimming shortened V by 6 bases and J by 6 bases, and 12 bases separated the two germline ends. Germline lookup yields CDR1 LGHNT and CDR2 FRNRAP. The CDR3 runs to 13 residues.

V gene TRBV7-2 combines with J gene TRBJ2-3, with 11 bases lining up with TRBD2. The germline CDR1 and CDR2 sequences are SGHTA and FQGNSA. The CDR3 is made up of 17 amino acids. V lost 4 bases and J lost 7; bases outside the gene matches: 13. This CDR3 reads CASSSSSGRPIVNTQYF. The DNA for the CDR3 is TGTGCCAGCAGCTCCTCTAGCGGGAGGCCCATCGTGAATACGCAGTATTTT.

The chain joins TRBV27 to TRBJ2-7; 8 bases match TRBD1. CDR1 is MNHEY, CDR2 SMNVEV, per germline (reference sequence). The CDR3 length is 13 residues. Trimming removed 5 bases from V and 4 bases from J; junction bases left unmatched: 4. The CDR3 region has the DNA TGTGCCAGCAGTCCCGGGACAGGATACGAGCAGTACTTC. Translating gives CASSPGTGYEQYF.

The sample holds a few counts of this clone. The chain uses TRBV6-1 and TRBJ2-3; D uncertain. Germline V gives CDR1 MNHNS, CDR2 SASEGT. The length of the CDR3 is 11 residues. V gave up 2 bases and J gave up 8 bases, with 5 bases separating them. This CDR3 is CASSELGTQYF. Here the CDR3 DNA reads TGTGCCAGCAGTGAACTAGGTACGCAGTATTTT.

This chain joins TRBV2 and TRBJ1-2; the match to TRBD1 covers 7 bases. Germline V lookup: CDR1 SNHLY, CDR2 FYNNEI. V was clipped by 7 bases and J by 5 bases; unmatched bases: 10. This CDR3 is built from 14 residues. CDR3 amino acids: CASTIGRGDYGYTF. As DNA, the CDR3 is TGTGCCAGCACGATCGGCAGGGGGGATTATGGCTACACCTTC.